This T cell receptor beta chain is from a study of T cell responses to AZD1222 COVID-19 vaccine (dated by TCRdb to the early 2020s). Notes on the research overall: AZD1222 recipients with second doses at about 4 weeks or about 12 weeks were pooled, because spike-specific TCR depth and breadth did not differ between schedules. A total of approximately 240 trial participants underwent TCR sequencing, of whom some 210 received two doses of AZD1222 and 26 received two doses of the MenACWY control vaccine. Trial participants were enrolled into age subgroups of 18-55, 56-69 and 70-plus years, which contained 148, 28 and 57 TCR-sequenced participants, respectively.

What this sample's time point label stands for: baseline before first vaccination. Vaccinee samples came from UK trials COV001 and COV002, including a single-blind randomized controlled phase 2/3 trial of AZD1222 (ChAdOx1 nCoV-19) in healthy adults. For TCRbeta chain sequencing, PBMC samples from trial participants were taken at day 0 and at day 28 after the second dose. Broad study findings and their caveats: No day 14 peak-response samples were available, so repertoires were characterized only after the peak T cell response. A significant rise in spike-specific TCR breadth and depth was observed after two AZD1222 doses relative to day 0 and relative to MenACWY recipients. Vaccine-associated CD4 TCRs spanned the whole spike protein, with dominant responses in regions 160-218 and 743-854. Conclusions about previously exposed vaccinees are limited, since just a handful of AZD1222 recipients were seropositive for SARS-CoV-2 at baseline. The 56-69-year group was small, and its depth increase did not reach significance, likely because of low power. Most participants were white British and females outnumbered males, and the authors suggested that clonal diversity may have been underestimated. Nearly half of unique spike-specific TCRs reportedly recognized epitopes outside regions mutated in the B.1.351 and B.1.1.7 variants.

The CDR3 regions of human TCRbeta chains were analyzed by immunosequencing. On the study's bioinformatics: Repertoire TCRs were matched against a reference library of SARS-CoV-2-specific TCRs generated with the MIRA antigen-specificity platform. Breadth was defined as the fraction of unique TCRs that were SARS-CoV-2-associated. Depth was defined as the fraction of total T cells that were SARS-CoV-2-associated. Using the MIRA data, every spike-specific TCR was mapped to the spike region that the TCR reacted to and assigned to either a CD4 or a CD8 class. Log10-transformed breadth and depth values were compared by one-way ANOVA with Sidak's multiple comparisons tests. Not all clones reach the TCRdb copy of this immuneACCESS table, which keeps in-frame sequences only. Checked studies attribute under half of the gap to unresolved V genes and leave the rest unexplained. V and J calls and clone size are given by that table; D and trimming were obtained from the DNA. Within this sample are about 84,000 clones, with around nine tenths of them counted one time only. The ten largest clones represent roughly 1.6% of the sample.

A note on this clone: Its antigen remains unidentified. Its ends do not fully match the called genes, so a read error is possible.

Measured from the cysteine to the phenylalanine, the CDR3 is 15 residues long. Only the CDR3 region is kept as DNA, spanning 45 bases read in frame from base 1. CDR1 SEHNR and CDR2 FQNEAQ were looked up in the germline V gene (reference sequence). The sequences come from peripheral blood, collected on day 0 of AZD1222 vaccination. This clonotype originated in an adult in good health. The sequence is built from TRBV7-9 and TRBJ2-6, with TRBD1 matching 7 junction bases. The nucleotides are TGTGCCAGCAGCCTAGAGGGGGCAGGGGTCAACGTCCTGACTTTC. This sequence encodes CASSLEGAGVNVLTF.